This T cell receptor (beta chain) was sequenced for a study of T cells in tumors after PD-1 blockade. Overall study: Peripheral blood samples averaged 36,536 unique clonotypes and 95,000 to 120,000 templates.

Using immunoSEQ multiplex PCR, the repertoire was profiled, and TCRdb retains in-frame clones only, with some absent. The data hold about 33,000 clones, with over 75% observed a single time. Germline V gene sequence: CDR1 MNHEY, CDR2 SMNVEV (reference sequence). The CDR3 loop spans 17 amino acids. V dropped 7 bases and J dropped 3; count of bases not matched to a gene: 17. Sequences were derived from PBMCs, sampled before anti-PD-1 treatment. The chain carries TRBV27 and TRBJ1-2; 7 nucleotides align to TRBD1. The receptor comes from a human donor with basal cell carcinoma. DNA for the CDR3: TGTGCCAGCACCTTCACCCGCAACAGGGGTCGGGACTATGGCTACACCTTC. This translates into CASTFTRNRGRDYGYTF.